Here is one T cell receptor beta chain with its context. Profiled with immunoSEQ multiplex PCR; TCRdb holds only in-frame clones, not every one. The data contain some 580,000 clones, less than 98% of them singletons. This entry is derived from a study of shared clonotypes between healthy human individuals. Sequencing input: naive CD4+ T cells sorted from blood. Sample subset: CD45RA+ positively selected. The sequence came from a woman aged 30 to 39 in good health.

CDR3 sequence reads: CASSLSGGRSYEQYF. The DNA for the CDR3 is TGTGCCAGCAGTTTGTCCGGGGGCCGGTCCTACGAGCAGTACTTC. The chain joins TRBV28 to TRBJ2-5; D possibly uses TRBD1 or TRBD2 (6 bases each). The J call is uncertain, as TRBJ2-7 better fits the DNA end. The CDR3 runs to 15 residues. From germline, CDR1 is MDHEN and CDR2 SYDVKM.